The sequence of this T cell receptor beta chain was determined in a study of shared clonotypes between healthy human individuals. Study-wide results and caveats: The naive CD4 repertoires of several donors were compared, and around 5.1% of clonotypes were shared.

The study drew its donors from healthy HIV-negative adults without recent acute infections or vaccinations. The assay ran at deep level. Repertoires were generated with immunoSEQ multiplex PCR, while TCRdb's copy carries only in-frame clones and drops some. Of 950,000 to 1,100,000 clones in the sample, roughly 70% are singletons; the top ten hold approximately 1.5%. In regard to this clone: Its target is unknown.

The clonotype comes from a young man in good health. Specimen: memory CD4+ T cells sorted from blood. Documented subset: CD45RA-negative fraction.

CDR3 sequence (DNA): TGTGCCAGCAGCGCAAATGGAGGGGGCGCTCGGTCCTATGGCTACACCTTC. This codes for CASSANGGGARSYGYTF. The rearrangement links TRBV9 to TRBJ1-2, with TRBD1 matching over 7 bases. This CDR3 region has 17 residues. Germline V gene sequence: CDR1 SGDLS, CDR2 YYNGEE. With V trimmed by 3 bases and J by 4 bases, 15 bases remained unmatched. The whole variable domain, filled in from reference TRBV9 and TRBJ1-2, reads DSGVTQTPKHLITATGQRVTLRCSPRSGDLSVYWYQQSLDQGLQFLIQYYNGEERAKGNILERFSAQQFPDLHSELNLSSLELGDSALYFCASSANGGGARSYGYTFGSGTRLTVV.